The clone carrying this T cell receptor (beta chain) was seen once. Seattle patients were enrolled during active infection and followed longitudinally. The data derive from a study of blood T cell repertoires in COVID-19. Study-level information: Acute-phase and convalescent COVID-19 samples originated in the United States, Italy and Spain. Sources were T cells, B-cell-depleted T cells, or PBMCs; the material itself was cDNA or gDNA.

V lost 0 bases, J lost 5 bases, and 11 bases lay in between. CDR3 length: 14 amino acids. CDR1 is SGHKS, CDR2 YYEKEE, per germline (reference sequence). The data were produced by immunoSEQ multiplex PCR, yet TCRdb's version contains in-frame clones alone and is incomplete. The data show some 130,000 clones, around nine tenths seen once. The sequence derives from a woman in her 70s with COVID-19, enrolled during active disease. The V and J genes are TRBV5-5 and TRBJ2-5, with D unresolved. Sequencing was carried out using peripheral blood. The CDR3 region has the DNA TGTGCCAGCAGCTTGGCCGGCGGTTTGGAGACCCAGTACTTC. Amino acid sequence: CASSLAGGLETQYF. The full variable domain, in which reference TRBV5-5 and TRBJ2-5 provide the parts outside the CDR3, is DAGVTQSPTHLIKTRGQQVTLRCSPISGHKSVSWYQQVLGQGPQFIFQYYEKEERGRGNFPDRFSARQFPNYSSELNVNALLLGDSALYLCASSLAGGLETQYFGPGTRLLVL.